This T cell receptor beta chain was profiled in a study of blood T cells in healthy people across ages. The authors ran a second PCR of 7 to 11 cycles using a sample-barcoded 5' primer and a J-beta primer mix. TCRdb redid the calling of the 5' RACE reads with MiXCR, one entry per CDR3 protein. The sample lists approximately 1.5 million distinct CDR3 sequences; 35% to 45% were seen once. The V end was cut by 2 bases, the J end by 1 base, with 8 bases between. CDR1 is MNHEY and CDR2 is SVGAGI in the germline V gene. The CDR3 contains 14 residues. Sequenced material: blood. This sequence was found in a woman aged 18 to 35 in good health. The chain is built from TRBV6-5 and TRBJ1-1; D is unresolved. The CDR3 spells CASSYKGWNTEAFF. The CDR3 region has the DNA TGTGCCAGCAGTTACAAAGGGTGGAACACTGAAGCTTTCTTT.